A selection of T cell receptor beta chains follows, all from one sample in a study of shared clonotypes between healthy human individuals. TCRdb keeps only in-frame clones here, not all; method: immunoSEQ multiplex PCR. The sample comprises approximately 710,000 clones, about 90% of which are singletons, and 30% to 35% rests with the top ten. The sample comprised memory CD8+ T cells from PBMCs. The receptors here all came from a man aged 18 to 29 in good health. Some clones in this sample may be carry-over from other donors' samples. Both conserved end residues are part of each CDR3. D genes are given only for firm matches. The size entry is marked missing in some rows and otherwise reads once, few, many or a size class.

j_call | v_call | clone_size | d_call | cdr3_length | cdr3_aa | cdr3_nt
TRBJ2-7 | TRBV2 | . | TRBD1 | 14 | CASSVRTGIYEQYF | TGTGCCAGCAGTGTTCGGACAGGGATCTACGAGCAGTACTTC
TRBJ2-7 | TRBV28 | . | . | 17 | CASNRVTGNPTGYEQYF | TGTGCCAGTAATAGAGTTACAGGGAACCCCACGGGCTACGAGCAGTACTTC
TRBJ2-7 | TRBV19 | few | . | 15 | CASSILRDSSYEQYF | TGTGCCAGTAGTATTTTGAGGGATAGCTCCTACGAGCAGTACTTC
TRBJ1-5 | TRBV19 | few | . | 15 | CASSMVPGPNQPQHF | TGTGCCAGTAGTATGGTCCCTGGCCCCAATCAGCCCCAGCATTTT
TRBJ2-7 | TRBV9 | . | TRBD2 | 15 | CASSVTSGRTYEQYF | TGTGCCAGCAGCGTGACTAGCGGGAGGACCTACGAGCAGTACTTC
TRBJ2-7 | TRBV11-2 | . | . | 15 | CASSLARGESYEQYF | TGTGCCAGCAGCTTAGCCAGGGGAGAGTCCTACGAGCAGTACTTC
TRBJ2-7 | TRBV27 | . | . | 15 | CASSIAGTPTYEQYF | TGTGCCAGCAGTATCGCCGGGACACCCACCTACGAGCAGTACTTC
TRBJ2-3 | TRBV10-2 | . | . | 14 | CASSRSASTDTQYF | TGCGCCAGCAGTAGGAGCGCTAGCACAGATACGCAGTATTTT
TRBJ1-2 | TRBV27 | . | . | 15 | CASRGDTGLGFGYTF | TGTGCCAGCAGGGGAGACACAGGGCTTGGATTTGGCTACACCTTC
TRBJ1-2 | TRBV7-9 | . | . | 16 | CASSFPSALLDYGYTF | TGTGCCAGCAGCTTTCCTTCGGCCCTGTTGGACTATGGCTACACCTTC
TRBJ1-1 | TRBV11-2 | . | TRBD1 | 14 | CASSLDWGDSEAFF | TGTGCCAGCAGCTTAGATTGGGGGGACAGCGAAGCTTTCTTT
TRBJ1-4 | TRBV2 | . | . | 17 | CASSPRDPDITNEKLFF | TGTGCCAGCAGTCCGAGGGACCCAGATATAACTAATGAAAAACTGTTTTTT
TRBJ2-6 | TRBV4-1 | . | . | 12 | CAIGTGANVLTF | TGCGCCATTGGAACTGGGGCCAACGTCCTGACTTTC
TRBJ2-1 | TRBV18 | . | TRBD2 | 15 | CASSPWLAADNEQFF | TGTGCCAGCTCACCTTGGCTAGCGGCGGACAATGAGCAGTTCTTC
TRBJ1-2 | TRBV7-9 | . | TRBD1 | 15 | CASSAKGQAGDGYTF | TGTGCCAGCAGCGCTAAAGGACAGGCTGGGGATGGCTACACCTTC
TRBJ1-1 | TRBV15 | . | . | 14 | CATSRDRGRTEAFF | TGTGCCACCAGCAGAGATCGCGGGCGCACTGAAGCTTTCTTT
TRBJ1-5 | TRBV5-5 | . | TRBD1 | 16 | CASSTWTGEGVQPQHF | TGTGCCAGCAGCACCTGGACAGGGGAGGGCGTGCAGCCCCAGCATTTT
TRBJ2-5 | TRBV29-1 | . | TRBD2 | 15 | CSIAGTSGHQETQYF | TGCAGCATAGCAGGGACTAGCGGACACCAAGAGACCCAGTACTTC
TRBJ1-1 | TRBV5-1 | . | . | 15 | CASSLGRGMNTEAFF | TGCGCCAGCAGCTTGGGTCGGGGTATGAACACTGAAGCTTTCTTT
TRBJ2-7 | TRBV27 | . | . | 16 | CASSLAGGRLKYEQYF | TGTGCCAGCAGTCTGGCTGGGGGGAGGTTGAAATACGAGCAGTACTTC
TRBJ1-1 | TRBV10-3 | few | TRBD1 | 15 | CAISDWDRRGTEAFF | TGTGCCATCAGTGATTGGGACAGGAGGGGCACTGAAGCTTTCTTT
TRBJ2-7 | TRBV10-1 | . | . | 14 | CASSEGEDLVEQYF | TGCGCCAGCAGTGAAGGCGAGGATCTGGTCGAGCAGTACTTC
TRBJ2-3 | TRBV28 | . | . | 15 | CASSLPSPGTDTQYF | TGTGCCAGCAGCCTTCCTTCCCCGGGCACAGATACGCAGTATTTT
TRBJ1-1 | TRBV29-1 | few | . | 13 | CSVAPTGNTEAFF | TGCAGCGTTGCCCCCACAGGGAACACTGAAGCTTTCTTT
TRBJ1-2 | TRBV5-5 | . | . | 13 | CASSLDDSVGYTF | TGTGCCAGCAGCTTGGACGACAGCGTGGGCTACACCTTC
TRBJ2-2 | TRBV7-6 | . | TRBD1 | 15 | CASSPGTGSTGELFF | TGTGCCAGCAGCCCCGGGACAGGGAGTACCGGGGAGCTGTTTTTT
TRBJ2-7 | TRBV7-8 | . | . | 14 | CASSSRAWPYEQYF | TGTGCCAGCAGCTCCAGGGCCTGGCCCTACGAGCAGTACTTC
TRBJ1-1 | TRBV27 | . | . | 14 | CASGRDVSQPEAFF | TGTGCCAGCGGTCGGGACGTTTCTCAGCCTGAAGCTTTCTTT
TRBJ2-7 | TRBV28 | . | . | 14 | CASKKGLPSYEQYF | TGTGCCAGCAAAAAGGGGCTCCCCTCCTACGAGCAGTACTTC
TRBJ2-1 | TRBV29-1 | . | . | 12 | CSVESRYNEQFF | TGCAGCGTTGAGTCGCGCTACAATGAGCAGTTCTTC
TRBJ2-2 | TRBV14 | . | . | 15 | CASSDDRGPTGELFF | TGTGCCAGCAGTGACGACCGGGGACCAACCGGGGAGCTGTTTTTT
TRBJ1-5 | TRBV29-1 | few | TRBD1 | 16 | CSVVLPGQGAKQPQHF | TGCAGCGTTGTATTACCGGGACAGGGGGCAAAGCAGCCCCAGCATTTT
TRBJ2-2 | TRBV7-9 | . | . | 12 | CASSTNTGELFF | TGTGCCAGCAGCACGAACACCGGGGAGCTGTTTTTT
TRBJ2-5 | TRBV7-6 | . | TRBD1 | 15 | CASSLSTGDGETQYF | TGTGCCAGCAGCTTAAGCACAGGGGACGGGGAGACCCAGTACTTC
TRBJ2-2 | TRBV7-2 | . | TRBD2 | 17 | CASSATSGRVNTGELFF | TGTGCCAGCAGCGCTACTAGCGGGAGGGTGAACACCGGGGAGCTGTTTTTT
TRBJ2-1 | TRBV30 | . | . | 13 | CAWRPIGWDEQFF | TGTGCCTGGAGACCCATCGGGTGGGATGAGCAGTTCTTC
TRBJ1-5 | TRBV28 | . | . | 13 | CASLWRGNQPQHF | TGTGCCAGCCTTTGGCGGGGGAATCAGCCCCAGCATTTT
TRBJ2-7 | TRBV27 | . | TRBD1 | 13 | CASSPRQGREQYF | TGTGCCAGCAGTCCCCGACAGGGAAGGGAGCAGTACTTC
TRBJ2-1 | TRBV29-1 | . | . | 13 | CSVLGGSYNEQFF | TGCAGCGTCCTAGGTGGCTCCTACAATGAGCAGTTCTTC
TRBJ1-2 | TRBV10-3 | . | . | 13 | CAISDMAFYGYTF | TGTGCCATCAGTGATATGGCCTTTTATGGCTACACCTTC
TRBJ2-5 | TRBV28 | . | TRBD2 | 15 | CASSASSGRQETQYF | TGTGCCAGCAGTGCCTCTAGCGGGCGACAAGAGACCCAGTACTTC
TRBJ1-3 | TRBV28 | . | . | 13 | CASKGQSGNTIYF | TGTGCCAGCAAAGGACAGTCTGGAAACACCATATATTTT
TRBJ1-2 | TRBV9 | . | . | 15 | CASSPPGGPNYGYTF | TGTGCCAGCAGCCCCCCGGGGGGTCCCAACTATGGCTACACCTTC